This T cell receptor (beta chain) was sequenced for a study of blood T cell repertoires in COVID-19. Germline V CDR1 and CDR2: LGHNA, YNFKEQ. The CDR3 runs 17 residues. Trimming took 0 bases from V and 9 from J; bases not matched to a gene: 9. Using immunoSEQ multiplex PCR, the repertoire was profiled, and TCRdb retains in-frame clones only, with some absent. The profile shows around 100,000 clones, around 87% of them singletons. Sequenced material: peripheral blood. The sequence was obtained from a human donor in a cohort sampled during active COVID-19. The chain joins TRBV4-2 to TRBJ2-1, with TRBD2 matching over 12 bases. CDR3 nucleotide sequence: TGTGCCAGCAGCCAAGATCCGTCGACTAGCGGGGGAGGTGAGCAGTTCTTC. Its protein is CASSQDPSTSGGGEQFF.